These 23 T cell receptor beta chains were all obtained from the same sample, sequenced in a study of T cells in tuberculosis. Sequencing was performed with immunoSEQ multiplex PCR; in TCRdb, only in-frame clones are kept and a portion is missing. This sample has 20,000 to 25,000 clones, with approximately 92% found just once. Material for sequencing was PBMCs. The receptors originated from a donor aged 10-29 years with latent tuberculosis or without tuberculosis infection. Some clones in this sample may be carry-over from other donors' samples.

The gene calls are TRBV7-9 and TRBJ2-3; tentative D call: TRBD2 (6 bases). The V gene lost 5 bases and the J gene lost 5 bases, with 17 bases spanning the gap. The V gene's germline CDR1 is SEHNR and CDR2 FQNEAQ (reference sequence). There are 15 residues in the CDR3. The CDR3 reads CASSRLGGFGDTQYF. Written as DNA, the CDR3 is TGTGCCAGCAGCCGACTGGGGGGATTCGGAGATACGCAGTATTTT.

The J gene is TRBJ2-3, the V gene TRBV30; no clear D. V was clipped by 4 bases and J by 2 bases, with 13 bases between them. The germline gives CDR1 GTSNPN, CDR2 SVGIG (reference sequence). The CDR3 runs 14 residues. The CDR3 region is CAWIPKSFTDTQYF. The CDR3 DNA sequence: TGTGCCTGGATCCCTAAATCCTTCACAGATACGCAGTATTTT.

This chain links TRBV13 with TRBJ2-3; 12 bases agree with TRBD2. V gave up 8 bases and J gave up 1 base; unmatched junction bases: 1. Germline V gene data show CDR1 as PRHDT and CDR2 as FYEKMQ (reference sequence). This CDR3 has 14 residues. In DNA, the CDR3 is TGTGCCAGCCGGACTAGCGGGGGCACAGATACGCAGTATTTT. As protein: CASRTSGGTDTQYF.

The CDR3 sequence is CASSSETGGAYEQYF. As DNA, the CDR3 is TGTGCCAGCAGCTCGGAGACAGGGGGCGCCTACGAGCAGTACTTC. V and J are TRBV7-2 and TRBJ2-7; TRBD1 matches at 10 bases. The V gene end was trimmed by 4 bases and the J gene end by 2 bases; junction bases not matched to a gene: 5. CDR3 length: 15 residues. Germline CDR1 reads SGHTA; CDR2 reads FQGNSA.

The rearrangement uses TRBV21-1 and TRBJ2-2; the D segment call TRBD1 is taken from the table without a DNA check. TRBV21-1 is given as a pseudogene. The CDR3 contains 15 residues. CDR3 sequence (DNA): TGTGCCAACTGTCCCAGGGATACGAACACCGGGGAGCTGTTTTTT. It yields the protein CANCPRDTNTGELFF.

V and J are TRBV5-1 and TRBJ2-3; D gene uncertain. The germline gives CDR1 SGHRS, CDR2 YFSETQ. The CDR3 sequence is 13 residues long. Trimming took off 4 bases at V and 9 bases at J, with 15 bases between the two ends. The CDR3 region has the DNA TGCGCCAGCAGCAAGCGCGAAGAGTCGACGCAGTATTTT. Protein sequence: CASSKREESTQYF.

This rearrangement joins TRBV10-2 to TRBJ1-4, with 8 bases lining up with TRBD1. Germline lookup yields CDR1 WSHSY and CDR2 SAAADI. This CDR3 has 16 amino acids. J was trimmed by 8 bases and V by 4 bases; bases with no gene match: 12. CDR3 protein: CASSGGTGESGEKLFF. The CDR3 DNA follows: TGCGCCAGCAGTGGGGGGACAGGCGAGTCGGGCGAAAAACTGTTTTTT.

The gene calls are TRBV7-9 and TRBJ1-2; D gene ambiguous. The CDR3 runs to 11 residues. V was shortened by 2 bases and J by 7 bases, with 5 bases between the two germline ends. Per germline, CDR1 SEHNR and CDR2 FQNEAQ (reference sequence). The CDR3 loop is CASSLHPGYTF. DNA of the CDR3: TGTGCCAGCAGCTTACATCCTGGCTACACCTTC.

V is TRBV5-1 and J is TRBJ1-1; D call uncertain. The CDR3 runs 10 residues. V was cut by 4 bases and J by 8 bases, with 6 bases left in between. Germline V gene data show CDR1 as SGHRS and CDR2 as YFSETQ. The CDR3 DNA is TGCGCCAGCAGCCGGGTAGAAGCTTTCTTT. Protein sequence: CASSRVEAFF.

The chain couples TRBV19 to TRBJ2-3, with a weak D call TRBD2 (5 bases). The CDR3 has 14 residues. Germline V gene lookup returns CDR1 LNHDA and CDR2 SQIVND (reference sequence). The ends were cut back, 7 bases at V and 2 bases at J, with 13 bases in the middle. The CDR3 sequence is CASNGGPDTDTQYF. In DNA form, the CDR3 reads TGTGCCAGTAATGGCGGGCCCGACACAGATACGCAGTATTTT.

The CDR3: CASSPKQGLDYGYTF. The CDR3 region has the DNA TGTGCCAGCTCACCGAAACAGGGGTTAGACTATGGCTACACCTTC. The V and J genes are TRBV18 and TRBJ1-2; 7 bases are shared with TRBD1. CDR3 length: 15 residues. V shed 3 bases, J shed 3 bases, and the junction held 7 bases outside the gene matches. Germline V gene lookup returns CDR1 KGHSH and CDR2 LQKENI.

J is TRBJ2-7 and V is TRBV30; maybe TRBD1 (6 bases). The V end lost 2 bases, the J end lost 3 bases, and 8 bases lay between the germline ends. Germline V gives CDR1 GTSNPN, CDR2 SVGIG (reference sequence). This CDR3 contains 12 residues. The CDR3 coding sequence is TGTGCCTGGAGTCCGGACAGCTACGAGCAGTACTTC. Translated, it gives CAWSPDSYEQYF.

This rearrangement joins TRBV28 to TRBJ2-4; D possibly corresponds to TRBD1 (5 bases). Germline V CDR1 and CDR2: MDHEN, SYDVKM. Trimming removed 3 bases at V and 1 base at J, with 10 bases between. The CDR3 is made up of 15 amino acids. The DNA for the CDR3 is TGTGCCAGCAGTTTCAGGGATGTTGCCAAAAACATTCAGTACTTC. Translation: CASSFRDVAKNIQYF.

This clone is a singleton in its sample. The chain combines TRBV5-1 with TRBJ2-3; TRBD2 matches 10 bases. Trimming took 5 bases from V and 2 from J; bases not matched to a gene: 14. There are 18 residues in the CDR3. From germline, CDR1 is SGHRS and CDR2 YFSETQ. CDR3 sequence reads: CASSPVIRTSGPTDTQYF. CDR3 nucleotides: TGCGCCAGCAGTCCCGTTATTCGGACTAGCGGCCCCACAGATACGCAGTATTTT.

This chain connects TRBV6-5 to TRBJ1-5; a weak D match, TRBD1 (5 bases). The V end was cut by 6 bases, the J end by 4 bases, with 10 bases between. Germline CDR1 and CDR2: MNHEY and SVGAGI. There are 13 residues in the CDR3. CDR3 bases: TGTGCCAGCAGCCTTGACAGAAATCAGCCCCAGCATTTT. As protein: CASSLDRNQPQHF.

The CDR3 here is CASSDRVYLEAFF. In DNA, the CDR3 is TGTGCCAGCAGTGACAGGGTTTATTTGGAAGCTTTCTTT. The chain recombines TRBV6-1 with TRBJ1-1; tentative D call: TRBD1 (5 bases). The germline CDR1 and CDR2 sequences are MNHNS and SASEGT. V lost 3 bases to trimming and J lost 8 bases, with 13 bases between them. The CDR3 consists of 13 residues.

V usage is TRBV7-9 and J usage is TRBJ2-5, with D unresolved. CDR3 length equals 14 residues. From germline, CDR1 is SEHNR and CDR2 FQNEAQ (reference sequence). Trimming took 5 bases from V and 1 from J, leaving 11 bases between them. The CDR3 loop is CASSLLRVQETQYF. In DNA, the CDR3 is TGTGCCAGCAGCCTCCTCCGCGTCCAAGAGACCCAGTACTTC.

This chain links TRBV19 with TRBJ1-4; D perhaps matches TRBD1 (6 bases). CDR3 size: 13 residues. Germline-derived CDR1 and CDR2 are LNHDA and SQIVND (reference sequence). The CDR3 nucleotides read TGTGCGAGTGGGGGGGCGACTAATGAAAAACTGTTTTTT. Its protein product is CASGGATNEKLFF.

This clone was found a few times. The chain employs TRBV27 and TRBJ2-7, with 11 bases matching TRBD1. CDR1 and CDR2 from the germline V gene are MNHEY and SMNVEV (reference sequence). This CDR3 region has 15 residues. The V and J ends lost 8 bases and 7 bases, in that order; junction bases with no gene match: 13. This CDR3 reads CASVGQGAIPKEQYF. The CDR3 DNA reads TGTGCCAGCGTCGGACAGGGGGCAATCCCTAAGGAGCAGTACTTC.

CDR3 region: CASSTGGYTEAFF. CDR3 coding DNA: TGTGCCAGCAGCACAGGGGGGTACACTGAAGCTTTCTTT. The gene calls are TRBV7-9 and TRBJ1-1, with TRBD1 identical over 8 bases. CDR3 length equals 13 residues. Germline trimming cut 5 bases from V and 3 bases from J; bases unmatched to any gene: 2. Germline CDR1 reads SEHNR; CDR2 reads FQNEAQ (reference sequence).

The rearrangement uses TRBV30 and TRBJ2-6; TRBD1 is a possible D gene (6 bases). The V gene's germline CDR1 is GTSNPN and CDR2 SVGIG (reference sequence). The CDR3 consists of 13 residues. Deletions cut 8 bases from V and 0 bases from J, with 8 bases between. CDR3 loop: CAQDSSGANVLTF. DNA for the CDR3: TGTGCCCAGGACAGCTCTGGGGCCAACGTCCTGACTTTC.

The chain links TRBV25-1 to TRBJ1-1; 7 bases map to TRBD1. The CDR3 runs 15 residues. Germline-derived CDR1 and CDR2 are MGHDK and SYGVNS. The ends lost 2 bases at V and 6 bases at J; junction bases unmatched: 9. The DNA of the CDR3 is TGTGCCAGCAGTGAAAGTACGAGGGGGCTTTCTGAAGCTTTCTTT. This translates into CASSESTRGLSEAFF.

The chain is built from TRBV4-1 and TRBJ2-4; D ambiguous. The CDR3 totals 14 residues. Germline V gives CDR1 MGHRA, CDR2 YSYEKL. Trimming pared 0 bases from V and 16 bases from J, leaving 19 bases between. As DNA, the CDR3 is TGCGCCAGCAGCCAAGATTCCGTCGGTCGCGCCCTCTACTTC. It translates to CASSQDSVGRALYF.